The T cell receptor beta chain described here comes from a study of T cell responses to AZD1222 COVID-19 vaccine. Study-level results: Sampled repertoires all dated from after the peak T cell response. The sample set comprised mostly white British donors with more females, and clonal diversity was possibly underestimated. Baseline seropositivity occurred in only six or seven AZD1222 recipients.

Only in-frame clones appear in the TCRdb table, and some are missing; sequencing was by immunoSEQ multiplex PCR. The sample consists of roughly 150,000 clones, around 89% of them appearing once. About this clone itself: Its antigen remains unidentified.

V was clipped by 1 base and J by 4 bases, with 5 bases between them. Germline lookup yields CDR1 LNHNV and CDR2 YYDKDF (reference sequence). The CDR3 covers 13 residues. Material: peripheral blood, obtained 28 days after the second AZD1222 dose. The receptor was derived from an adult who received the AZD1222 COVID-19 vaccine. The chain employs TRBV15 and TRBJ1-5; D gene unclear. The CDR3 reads CATSRGGNQPQHF. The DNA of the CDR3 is TGTGCCACCAGCAGAGGAGGGAATCAGCCCCAGCATTTT.